Each of the 10 T cell receptor beta chains below was sequenced from the same sample in a study of radiation and T cells in renal cell carcinoma. Regarding time point: blood 4 weeks post-SBRT, at nephrectomy. Treatment: 15 Gy SBRT to primary tumor, nephrectomy 4 weeks later. Sequenced by immunoSEQ multiplex PCR; TCRdb stores in-frame clones only, minus some. The sample consists of some 46,000 clones, 82% of them appearing once. The sample here was blood, taken from a patient whose treatment included radiotherapy and nephrectomy. These receptors were collected from a woman between 65 and 79 years old with renal cell carcinoma.

This clone has a single count. CDR3 nucleotides: TGTGCCAGCAGCCAAGTTGTAGGGACCCAGTACTTC. Amino acids: CASSQVVGTQYF. The V gene is TRBV4-2, the J gene TRBJ2-5; D is undetermined. The CDR3 loop spans 12 amino acids. Germline V gives CDR1 LGHNA, CDR2 YNFKEQ. V lost 1 base and J 7 bases, leaving 7 bases between the germline ends.

This sequence joins TRBV29-1 and TRBJ2-5; the match to TRBD2 covers 10 bases. The V and J ends lost 4 bases and 3 bases, in that order; junction bases with no gene match: 5. CDR3 length: 14 amino acids. Per germline, CDR1 SQVTM and CDR2 ANQGSEA. The CDR3 bases are TGCAGCGTTGGTCGGCTAGCGGGGGAAGAGACCCAGTACTTC. It is translated as CSVGRLAGEETQYF.

The chain recombines TRBV7-9 with TRBJ1-5; 9 positions agree with TRBD1. The germline V gene encodes CDR1 SEHNR and CDR2 FQNEAQ (reference sequence). J gave up 5 bases and V 5 bases, and 4 bases lay outside the gene matches. The CDR3 is made up of 14 amino acids. The CDR3 loop is CASSDRTGDQPQHF. The CDR3 DNA follows: TGTGCCAGCAGCGATCGGACAGGGGATCAGCCCCAGCATTTT.

The chain combines TRBV4-1 with TRBJ1-1; D remains ambiguous. This CDR3 comprises 13 residues. Germline assignment: CDR1 MGHRA and CDR2 YSYEKL. V shed 1 base and J shed 1 base, with 4 bases lying between them. DNA of the CDR3: TGCGCCAGCAGCCAAGGCGGGAACACTGAAGCTTTCTTT. Amino acids: CASSQGGNTEAFF.

DNA for the CDR3: TGTGCCAGCAGCCCCTCGGCAGGCCACTCTGGAAACACCATATATTTT. This encodes CASSPSAGHSGNTIYF. The chain employs TRBV5-5 and TRBJ1-3; D is unclear. Trimming shortened V by 4 bases and J by 0 bases, and 14 bases separated the two germline ends. CDR1 and CDR2 from the germline V gene are SGHKS and YYEKEE (reference sequence). The CDR3 loop spans 16 amino acids. The full variable domain, rest sourced from reference TRBV5-5 and TRBJ1-3, is DAGVTQSPTHLIKTRGQQVTLRCSPISGHKSVSWYQQVLGQGPQFIFQYYEKEERGRGNFPDRFSARQFPNYSSELNVNALLLGDSALYLCASSPSAGHSGNTIYFGEGSWLTVV.

The genes are TRBV6-5 and TRBJ1-2; D is undetermined. Germline CDR1 reads MNHEY; CDR2 reads SVGAGI. Deletions cut 8 bases from V and 12 bases from J, with 7 bases between. This CDR3 contains 8 residues. The CDR3: CASRCDTF. CDR3 sequence (DNA): TGTGCCAGCCGCTGTGACACCTTC.

This rearrangement joins TRBV5-4 to TRBJ1-2; D not resolved. V lost 5 bases and J lost 12, with 26 bases in between. Germline lookup yields CDR1 SGHNT and CDR2 YYREEE (reference sequence). CDR3 length: 15 residues. The CDR3 DNA reads as TGTGCCAGCAGTTGGCAGGACCGCCGGCCGGAGCGGGACACCTTC. Translation gives CASSWQDRRPERDTF.

This clone was observed a few times. The V and J genes are TRBV7-2 and TRBJ2-1; D is unresolved. CDR1 SGHTA and CDR2 FQGNSA come from the germline V gene. V lost 4 bases, J lost 11 bases, and 15 bases lay in between. CDR3 length equals 13 residues. CDR3 DNA: TGTGCCAGCAGCTCCCAGTATCTCAACAAGCAGTTCTTC. It specifies CASSSQYLNKQFF.

V is TRBV12-5 and J is TRBJ1-5, with 8 bases identical to TRBD1. Unmatched junction bases numbered 10, after V lost 5 bases and J lost 7 bases. The CDR3 is made up of 15 amino acids. Germline CDR1 and CDR2: LGHNT and FRNRAP. CDR3 protein: CASGRARGPDQPQHF. In nucleotides, the CDR3 is TGTGCTAGTGGTAGAGCCAGGGGGCCTGACCAGCCCCAGCATTTT. Supplemented by reference TRBV12-5 and TRBJ1-5, the full variable domain reads DARVTQTPRHKVTEMGQEVTMRCQPILGHNTVFWYRQTMMQGLELLAYFRNRAPLDDSGMPKDRFSAEMPDATLATLKIQPSEPRDSAVYFCASGRARGPDQPQHFGDGTRLSIL.

This clone has more than one count but fewer than ten. The DNA for the CDR3 is TGTGCCTGGAGTGTAGGCTGGGGTGAAGCTTTCTTT. It specifies CAWSVGWGEAFF. J is TRBJ1-1 and V is TRBV30; D gene ambiguous. The CDR3 has 12 residues. Germline CDR1 is GTSNPN and CDR2 is SVGIG (reference sequence). V lost 0 bases, J lost 7 bases, and 9 bases lay in between.